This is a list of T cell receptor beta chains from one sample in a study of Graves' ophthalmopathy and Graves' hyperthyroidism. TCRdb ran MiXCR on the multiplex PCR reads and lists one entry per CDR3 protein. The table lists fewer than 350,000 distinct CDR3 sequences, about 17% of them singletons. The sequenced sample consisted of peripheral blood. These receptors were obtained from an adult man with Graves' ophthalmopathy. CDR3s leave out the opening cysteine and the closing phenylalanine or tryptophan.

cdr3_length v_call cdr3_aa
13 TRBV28 ASSLRGGADETQY
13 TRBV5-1 ASSLGGGGTNEQY
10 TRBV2 ASREGFYGYT
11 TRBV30 AWSVRGVEPQH
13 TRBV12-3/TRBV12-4 ASSLGGSQNSPLH
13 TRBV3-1 ASSARQSANYGYT
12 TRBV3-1 ASSQGRVRQPQH
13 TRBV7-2 ASSSGTTYQETQY
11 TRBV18 ASSPLSDYEQY
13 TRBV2 ASSATGFSNQPQH